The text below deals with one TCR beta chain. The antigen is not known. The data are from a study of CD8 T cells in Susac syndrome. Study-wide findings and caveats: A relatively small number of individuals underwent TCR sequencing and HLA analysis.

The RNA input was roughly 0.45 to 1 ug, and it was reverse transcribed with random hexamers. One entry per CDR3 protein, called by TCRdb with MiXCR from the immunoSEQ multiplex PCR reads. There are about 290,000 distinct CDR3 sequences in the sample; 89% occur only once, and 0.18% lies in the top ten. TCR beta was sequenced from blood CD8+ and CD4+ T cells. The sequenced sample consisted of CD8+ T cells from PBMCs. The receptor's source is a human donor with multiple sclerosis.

The CDR3 here is CASSLGTGEETQYF. For the CDR3, the DNA is TGCGCCAGCAGCCTCGGGACAGGGGAAGAGACCCAGTACTTC. This rearrangement joins TRBV4-3 to TRBJ2-5; TRBD1 matches at 10 bases. This CDR3 has 14 residues. V gave up 4 bases and J gave up 3 bases; unmatched junction bases: 2. CDR1 and CDR2 from the germline V gene are LGHNA and YSLEER.